The next 2 T cell receptor beta chains were all read from a single sample in a study of blood T cell repertoires in COVID-19. Data came from immunoSEQ multiplex PCR; TCRdb stores just in-frame clones and leaves some out. The sample holds around 200,000 clones, around 80% seen once. Sequencing was carried out using peripheral blood. The receptors come from a man in his fifties with active or convalescent COVID-19.

The chain employs TRBV10-1 and TRBJ1-1; 8 bases line up with TRBD1. The junction had 8 bases not matched to a gene; V was cut back by 7 bases and J by 1 base. The CDR3 has 15 amino acids. Germline V gene lookup returns CDR1 WNHNN and CDR2 SYGVQD (reference sequence). The CDR3 protein is CASIPDREKNTEAFF. CDR3 sequence (DNA): TGCGCCAGCATACCGGACAGGGAGAAGAACACTGAAGCTTTCTTT.

This sequence joins TRBV7-2 and TRBJ1-6, with 8 bases that match TRBD1. Unmatched junction bases numbered 6, after V lost 5 bases and J lost 9 bases. The CDR3 has 14 residues. The germline gives CDR1 SGHTA, CDR2 FQGNSA. The CDR3 sequence is CASSQTGVASPLHF. CDR3 DNA: TGTGCCAGCAGCCAGACAGGGGTTGCTTCACCCCTCCACTTT.